This T cell receptor (beta chain) was sequenced in a study of blood T cell repertoires in COVID-19. Looking at the study overall: Sources were T cells, B-cell-depleted T cells, or PBMCs; the material itself was cDNA or gDNA.

Clones were sequenced by immunoSEQ multiplex PCR, and TCRdb holds only the in-frame ones, with some missing. Among approximately 150,000 clones listed, 82% were seen once. The sequence came from a woman in her 70s with acute or convalescent COVID-19. Sequences were obtained from peripheral blood.

Here the CDR3 DNA reads TGTGCCAGCAGCTTAGATAATTATAATGAAAAACTGTTTTTT. This gives the protein CASSLDNYNEKLFF. This chain uses TRBV7-2 with TRBJ1-4; no definite D call. Germline CDR1 reads SGHTA; CDR2 reads FQGNSA. V was cut by 1 base and J by 4 bases, with 7 bases left in between. The CDR3 covers 14 residues.